The clone carrying this TCR beta chain was picked up a small number of times. As yet, its antigen is unknown. The source of the sample is a study of CD8 T cells in Susac syndrome. Study observations and caveats: TCR sequencing and HLA analysis covered a relatively small number of individuals.

The RNA input was roughly 0.5 to 1 ug, and it was reverse transcribed with random hexamers. Across 54 Vbeta and 13 Jbeta, TCR beta CDR3 was amplified with immunoSEQ multiplex PCR. TCRdb redid the calling of the immunoSEQ multiplex PCR reads with MiXCR, one entry per CDR3 protein. Among a few hundred thousand distinct CDR3 sequences listed, 92% were seen once. Relapsing-remitting disease, either stable or active, was present in the multiple sclerosis controls, who were treatment-naive patients. TEMRA cells were enriched by FACS, while CD8+ and CD4+ T cells were obtained through a negative isolation that was performed magnetically. V was clipped by 3 bases and J by 3 bases, with 8 bases between them. Germline values: CDR1 SGHTA, CDR2 FQGTGA. The CDR3 loop spans 13 amino acids.

The origin of this receptor is a human donor with multiple sclerosis. The chain carries TRBV7-3 and TRBJ1-1; perhaps TRBD1 as D (6 bases). Material: CD8+ T cells from PBMCs. In nucleotides, the CDR3 is TGTGCCAGCAGCTTTACAGGGTACACTGAAGCTTTCTTT. It is translated as CASSFTGYTEAFF.